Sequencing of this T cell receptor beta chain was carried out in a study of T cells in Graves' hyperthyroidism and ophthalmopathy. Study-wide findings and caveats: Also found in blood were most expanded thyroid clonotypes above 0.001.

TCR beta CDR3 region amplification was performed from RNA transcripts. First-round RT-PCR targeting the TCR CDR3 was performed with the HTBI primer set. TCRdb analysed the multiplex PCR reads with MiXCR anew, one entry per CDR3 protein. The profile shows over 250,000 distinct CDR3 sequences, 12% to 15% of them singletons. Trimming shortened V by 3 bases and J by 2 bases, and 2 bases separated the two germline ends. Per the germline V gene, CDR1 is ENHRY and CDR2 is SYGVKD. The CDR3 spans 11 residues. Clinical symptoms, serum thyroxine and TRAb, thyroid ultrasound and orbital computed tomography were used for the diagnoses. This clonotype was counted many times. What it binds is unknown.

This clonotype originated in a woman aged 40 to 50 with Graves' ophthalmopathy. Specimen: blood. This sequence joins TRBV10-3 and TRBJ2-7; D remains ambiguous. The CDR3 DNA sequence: TGTGCCATCAGTGATACCTACGAGCAGTACTTC. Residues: CAISDTYEQYF.